This T cell receptor (beta chain) was recorded in a study of control samples from healthy donors and cancer patients. Assay: immunoSEQ multiplex PCR; the TCRdb copy retains only in-frame clones and omits some. Of 100,000 or so clones in the sample, roughly 90% were seen once. The CDR3 spans 13 residues. Germline V gene lookup returns CDR1 SGHTA and CDR2 FQGNSA. V lost 8 bases and J 4 bases, leaving 14 bases between the germline ends. This clonotype originated in a man aged 30 to 39 in good health. This chain uses TRBV7-2 with TRBJ1-1; perhaps TRBD1 as D (5 bases). Sequenced input: blood. The CDR3 sequence is CASLGGEVTEAFF. CDR3 nucleotides: TGTGCCAGCCTCGGGGGGGAGGTCACTGAAGCTTTCTTT.